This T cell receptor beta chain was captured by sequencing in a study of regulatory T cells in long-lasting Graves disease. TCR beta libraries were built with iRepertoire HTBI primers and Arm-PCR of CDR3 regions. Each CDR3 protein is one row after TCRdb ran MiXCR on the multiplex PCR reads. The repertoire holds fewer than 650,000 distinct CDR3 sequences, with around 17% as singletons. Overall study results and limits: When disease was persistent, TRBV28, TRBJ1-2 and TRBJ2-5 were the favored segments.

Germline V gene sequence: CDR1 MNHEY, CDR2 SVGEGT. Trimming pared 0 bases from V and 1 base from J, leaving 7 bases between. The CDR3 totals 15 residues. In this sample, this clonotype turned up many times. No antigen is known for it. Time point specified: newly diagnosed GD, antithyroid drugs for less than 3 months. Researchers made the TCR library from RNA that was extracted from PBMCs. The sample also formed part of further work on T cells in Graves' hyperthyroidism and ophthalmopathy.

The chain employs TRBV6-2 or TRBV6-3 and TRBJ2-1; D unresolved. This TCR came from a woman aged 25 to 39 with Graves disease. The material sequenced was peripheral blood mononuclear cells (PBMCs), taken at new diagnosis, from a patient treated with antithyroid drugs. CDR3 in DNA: TGTGCCAGCAGTTACTCGGGCACTTCCTACAATGAGCAGTTCTTC. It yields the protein CASSYSGTSYNEQFF.